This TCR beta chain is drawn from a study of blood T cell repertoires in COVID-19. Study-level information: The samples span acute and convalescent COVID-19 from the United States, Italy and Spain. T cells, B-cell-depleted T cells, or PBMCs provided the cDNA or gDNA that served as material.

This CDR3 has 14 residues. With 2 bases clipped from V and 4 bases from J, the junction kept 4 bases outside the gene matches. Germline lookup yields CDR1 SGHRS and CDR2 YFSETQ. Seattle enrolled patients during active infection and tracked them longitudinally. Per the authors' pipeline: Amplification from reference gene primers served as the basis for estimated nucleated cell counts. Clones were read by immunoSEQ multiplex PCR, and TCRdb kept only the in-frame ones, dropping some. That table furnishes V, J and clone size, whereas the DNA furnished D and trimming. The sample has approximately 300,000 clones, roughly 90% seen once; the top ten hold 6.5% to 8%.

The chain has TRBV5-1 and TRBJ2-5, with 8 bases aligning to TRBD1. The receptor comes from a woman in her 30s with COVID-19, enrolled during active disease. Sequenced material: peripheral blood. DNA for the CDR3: TGCGCCAGCAGCTTCACAGGGGGTGGAGAGACCCAGTACTTC. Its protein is CASSFTGGGETQYF.